This is a list of T cell receptor beta chains from one sample in a study of Ad26.COV2.S vaccination and SARS-CoV-2 variants. Clones were read by immunoSEQ multiplex PCR, and TCRdb kept only the in-frame ones, dropping some. Here the sample spans about 680,000 clones, about 89% being singletons. The starting material was peripheral blood, obtained in a trial of Ad26.COV2.S vaccine versus placebo. The receptors here all came from a person between 18 and 60 years old who received the Ad26.COV2.S COVID-19 vaccine or a placebo. Each CDR3 is given with its conserved first and last residue. The order of the fields is J gene, CDR3 length, clone size, D gene, V gene, CDR3 protein, CDR3 DNA. The D gene is left open where the match is weak. Only some rows state a clone size, as once, few, many or a class for expanded clones.

>TRBJ2-1|17|.|.|TRBV19
CASSKGGILRSYNEQFF
TGTGCCAGTAGTAAGGGCGGGATCCTCCGCTCCTACAATGAGCAGTTCTTC
>TRBJ1-2|17|.|.|TRBV4-2
CASSQSRGTGVNYGYTF
TGTGCCAGCAGCCAATCCCGTGGGACGGGTGTAAACTATGGCTACACCTTC
>TRBJ1-4|15|.|.|TRBV19
CASSLAREANEKLFF
TGTGCCAGTAGTCTTGCCAGGGAGGCTAATGAAAAACTGTTTTTT
>TRBJ2-7|15|.|TRBD2|TRBV7-2
CASSSTSGSRYEQYF
TGTGCCAGCAGCTCTACTAGCGGGAGTAGGTACGAGCAGTACTTC
>TRBJ2-1|15|.|TRBD2|TRBV6-5
CASSLEGLAGNEQFF
TGTGCCAGCAGCTTGGAGGGACTAGCGGGAAACGAGCAGTTCTTC
>TRBJ1-6|11|few|.|TRBV25-1
CASIGDSPLHF
TGTGCCAGCATAGGGGATTCACCCCTCCACTTT
>TRBJ2-7|14|.|TRBD2|TRBV9
CASSTSGTSDEQYF
TGTGCCAGCAGCACCTCCGGGACTAGCGACGAGCAGTACTTC
>TRBJ2-4|15|.|.|TRBV4-2
CASSQDELVKNIQYF
TGTGCCAGCAGCCAAGATGAGCTAGTCAAAAACATTCAGTACTTC
>TRBJ2-1|14|.|.|TRBV29-1
CSVERGQSYNEQFF
TGCAGCGTGGAAAGGGGACAATCCTACAATGAGCAGTTCTTC
>TRBJ2-2|15|.|.|TRBV15
CATSSPGPNTGELFF
TGTGCCACCAGCAGTCCCGGGCCCAACACCGGGGAGCTGTTTTTT
>TRBJ2-6|15|.|.|TRBV10-3
CAIIPGLSGANVLTF
TGTGCCATCATCCCAGGACTCTCTGGGGCCAACGTCCTGACTTTC
>TRBJ2-5|15|.|.|TRBV7-8
CASSRGNSAQETQYF
TGTGCCAGCAGCCGGGGGAACAGCGCACAAGAGACCCAGTACTTC
>TRBJ1-3|13|.|.|TRBV3-1/TRBV3-2
CASNLAGEDTIYF
TGTGCCAGCAACCTCGCGGGGGAGGACACCATATATTTT
>TRBJ2-7|14|.|.|TRBV15
CATRDPRGRGEQYF
TGTGCCACCAGGGACCCCCGGGGGAGAGGTGAGCAGTACTTC
>TRBJ2-5|13|many|.|TRBV24-1
CATSDFAGETQYF
TGTGCCACCAGTGATTTCGCGGGAGAGACCCAGTACTTC
>TRBJ1-4|15|.|.|TRBV2
CASSDWPATNEKLFF
TGTGCCAGCAGTGATTGGCCCGCAACTAATGAAAAACTGTTTTTT
>TRBJ1-1|15|.|TRBD1|TRBV19
CASGTGGNRHFEAFF
TGTGCCAGTGGGACAGGGGGCAATAGACATTTTGAAGCTTTCTTT
>TRBJ1-1|15|.|.|TRBV20-1
CSASEAGRRDTEAFF
TGCAGTGCTAGTGAGGCAGGTCGGAGGGACACTGAAGCTTTCTTT
>TRBJ2-7|14|.|.|TRBV7-9
CASSLQGSSYEQYF
TGTGCCAGCAGCTTACAGGGTAGCTCCTACGAGCAGTACTTC
>TRBJ2-5|13|.|TRBD1|TRBV10-3
CAIRVSQGETQYF
TGTGCCATCCGGGTCTCACAGGGGGAGACCCAGTACTTC
>TRBJ2-7|16|.|TRBD2|TRBV7-8
CASSLPKSGGPYEQYF
TGTGCCAGCAGCTTGCCGAAGTCGGGAGGGCCTTACGAGCAGTACTTC
>TRBJ2-5|13|.|.|TRBV27
CASSPETGKTQYF
TGTGCCAGCAGTCCCGAGACGGGGAAGACCCAGTACTTC
>TRBJ2-7|14|.|.|TRBV5-6
CASTPGGSTYEQYF
TGTGCCAGCACTCCCGGAGGGAGCACCTACGAGCAGTACTTC
>TRBJ1-5|16|.|.|TRBV6-2/TRBV6-3
CASSWDTQIFNQPQHF
TGTGCCAGCAGTTGGGACACACAGATCTTTAATCAGCCCCAGCATTTT
>TRBJ1-1|16|.|.|TRBV4-1
CASSQDLAPSGAEAFF
TGCGCCAGCAGCCAAGATCTAGCGCCTTCGGGGGCTGAAGCTTTCTTT
>TRBJ1-1|15|.|TRBD1|TRBV30
CAWSGGDSLNTEAFF
TGTGCCTGGAGTGGAGGGGACAGTCTTAACACTGAAGCTTTCTTT
>TRBJ2-3|14|.|.|TRBV4-2
CASSQVGSGDTQYF
TGTGCCAGCAGCCAAGTGGGGAGCGGTGATACGCAGTATTTT
>TRBJ2-1|16|.|.|TRBV6-4
CASSSEAGTSSDEQFF
TGTGCCAGCAGTTCAGAAGCCGGGACGTCTTCGGATGAGCAGTTCTTC
>TRBJ2-3|16|.|TRBD2|TRBV28
CATHGGGAKATDTQYF
TGTGCCACTCACGGCGGGGGGGCTAAGGCGACAGATACGCAGTATTTT
>TRBJ1-4|13|.|.|TRBV6-5
CASHLGGGEKLFF
TGTGCCAGCCATTTGGGGGGAGGCGAAAAACTGTTTTTT
>TRBJ2-3|13|.|.|TRBV7-6
CASSWTGPDTQYF
TGTGCCAGCAGCTGGACTGGGCCAGATACGCAGTATTTT
>TRBJ1-1|14|.|.|TRBV6-6
CASTNYLGNTEAFF
TGTGCCAGCACCAATTACTTGGGGAACACTGAAGCTTTCTTT
>TRBJ1-1|17|.|TRBD1|TRBV14
CASSPRTGGARDTEAFF
TGTGCCAGCAGCCCCCGGACAGGGGGCGCCAGGGACACTGAAGCTTTCTTT
>TRBJ1-6|15|once|TRBD1|TRBV19
CASREKGQGRSPLHF
TGTGCCAGTAGGGAAAAGGGACAGGGAAGGTCACCCCTCCACTTT
>TRBJ1-1|14|.|.|TRBV29-1
CSVHIPPTNTEAFF
TGCAGCGTTCACATACCCCCAACTAACACTGAAGCTTTCTTT
>TRBJ2-2|15|.|TRBD1|TRBV18
CASSPPGQGSGELFF
TGTGCCAGCTCACCACCGGGACAGGGGTCCGGGGAGCTGTTTTTT
>TRBJ2-5|13|.|.|TRBV10-3
CAIRRQFQETQYF
TGTGCCATCAGAAGACAGTTTCAAGAGACCCAGTACTTC
>TRBJ2-5|13|.|.|TRBV7-6
CASSLGVQETQYF
TGTGCCAGCAGCTTAGGAGTCCAAGAGACCCAGTACTTC